A selection of T cell receptor beta chains follows, all from one sample in a study of blood T cell repertoires in COVID-19. The data were produced by immunoSEQ multiplex PCR, yet TCRdb's version contains in-frame clones alone and is incomplete. Altogether some 350,000 clones are present, more than 70% being singletons, with the ten largest covering around 3%. Specimen: peripheral blood. The receptor set was obtained from a woman in her twenties or thirties with COVID-19, enrolled during active disease. Both conserved end residues are part of each CDR3. The D gene is left open where the match is weak.

CDR3aa: CASSQEGGTEAFF
d_gene: -
v_gene: TRBV3-1/TRBV3-2
j_gene: TRBJ1-1

CDR3aa: CASSQGGGRSYNEQFF
d_gene: -
v_gene: TRBV4-3
j_gene: TRBJ2-1

CDR3aa: CASSSRREGLVADTQYF
d_gene: TRBD2
v_gene: TRBV11-2
j_gene: TRBJ2-3

CDR3aa: CASSQTGPSGNTIYF
d_gene: TRBD1
v_gene: TRBV6-5
j_gene: TRBJ1-3

CDR3aa: CASSRSGTGVYGYTF
d_gene: TRBD1
v_gene: TRBV4-3
j_gene: TRBJ1-2

CDR3aa: CAHRTGSYNEQFF
d_gene: TRBD1
v_gene: TRBV6-6
j_gene: TRBJ2-1

CDR3aa: CASTSDRGVEAFF
d_gene: -
v_gene: TRBV21-1
j_gene: TRBJ1-1

CDR3aa: CASSFFGLVFDEQFF
d_gene: TRBD2
v_gene: TRBV11-2
j_gene: TRBJ2-1

CDR3aa: CASSEFRPGGEQFF
d_gene: TRBD2
v_gene: TRBV10-1
j_gene: TRBJ2-1

CDR3aa: CASSYGLAGDQEQFF
d_gene: TRBD2
v_gene: TRBV6-2/TRBV6-3
j_gene: TRBJ2-1

CDR3aa: CASSQVMGGNTIYF
d_gene: -
v_gene: TRBV4-1
j_gene: TRBJ1-3

CDR3aa: CASSQERNSGGYTF
d_gene: -
v_gene: TRBV3-1/TRBV3-2
j_gene: TRBJ1-2

CDR3aa: CACGTGADYGYTF
d_gene: TRBD1
v_gene: TRBV30
j_gene: TRBJ1-2

CDR3aa: CASSFTGTVNEKLFF
d_gene: TRBD1
v_gene: TRBV7-2
j_gene: TRBJ1-4

CDR3aa: CASSSPEGRKMWQPQHF
d_gene: -
v_gene: TRBV6-2/TRBV6-3
j_gene: TRBJ1-5

CDR3aa: CASSGAAGPYEQYF
d_gene: -
v_gene: TRBV7-9
j_gene: TRBJ2-7

CDR3aa: CASSQGRRQSSYNEQFF
d_gene: -
v_gene: TRBV4-3
j_gene: TRBJ2-1

CDR3aa: CASSYSREPNEKLFF
d_gene: -
v_gene: TRBV6-6
j_gene: TRBJ1-4

CDR3aa: CATSRISERNPPSTGELFF
d_gene: -
v_gene: TRBV15
j_gene: TRBJ2-2

CDR3aa: CATSNRGSGDTQYF
d_gene: TRBD1
v_gene: TRBV24-1
j_gene: TRBJ2-3

CDR3aa: CASRTRTGVNQPQHF
d_gene: TRBD1
v_gene: TRBV28
j_gene: TRBJ1-5

CDR3aa: CASSPRAPDHSGNTIYF
d_gene: -
v_gene: TRBV27
j_gene: TRBJ1-3

CDR3aa: CATEGGLNTEAFF
d_gene: -
v_gene: TRBV28
j_gene: TRBJ1-1

CDR3aa: CASSTGAQPQHF
d_gene: -
v_gene: TRBV6-2/TRBV6-3
j_gene: TRBJ1-5

CDR3aa: CASSSAGSYNEQFF
d_gene: -
v_gene: TRBV6-2/TRBV6-3
j_gene: TRBJ2-1

CDR3aa: CATSDNNSPLHF
d_gene: -
v_gene: TRBV24-1
j_gene: TRBJ1-6

CDR3aa: CASKGWEGTNTEAFF
d_gene: -
v_gene: TRBV27
j_gene: TRBJ1-1

CDR3aa: CASSTGQENEKLFF
d_gene: -
v_gene: TRBV6-6
j_gene: TRBJ1-4

CDR3aa: CASCDVYRDEQYF
d_gene: -
v_gene: TRBV5-5
j_gene: TRBJ2-7

CDR3aa: CASSSVSPSNQPQHF
d_gene: -
v_gene: TRBV27
j_gene: TRBJ1-5

CDR3aa: CAWSVGHRQQHF
d_gene: -
v_gene: TRBV30
j_gene: TRBJ1-5

CDR3aa: CASSLEVAGASEQFF
d_gene: TRBD2
v_gene: TRBV5-1
j_gene: TRBJ2-1

CDR3aa: CASALGHLTDTQYF
d_gene: -
v_gene: TRBV12-5
j_gene: TRBJ2-3

CDR3aa: CASSPGTGDYNEQFF
d_gene: TRBD1
v_gene: TRBV18
j_gene: TRBJ2-1

CDR3aa: CSASRASGGNTIYF
d_gene: -
v_gene: TRBV20-1
j_gene: TRBJ1-3

CDR3aa: CASSSHGTGSVDIQYF
d_gene: TRBD1
v_gene: TRBV28
j_gene: TRBJ2-4

CDR3aa: CASSPPSSGGLQETQYF
d_gene: TRBD2
v_gene: TRBV18
j_gene: TRBJ2-5

CDR3aa: CASSEWQTSGYTGELFF
d_gene: TRBD2
v_gene: TRBV25-1
j_gene: TRBJ2-2

CDR3aa: CASSSNRGPYEQYF
d_gene: TRBD1
v_gene: TRBV11-2
j_gene: TRBJ2-7

CDR3aa: CASSRLRLGGETQYF
d_gene: -
v_gene: TRBV4-3
j_gene: TRBJ2-5

CDR3aa: CSYRTGGATNGYTF
d_gene: TRBD1
v_gene: TRBV29-1
j_gene: TRBJ1-2

CDR3aa: CSSGTGTYRTF
d_gene: TRBD1
v_gene: TRBV29-1
j_gene: TRBJ1-2

CDR3aa: CAWSVLAENGYTF
d_gene: -
v_gene: TRBV30
j_gene: TRBJ1-2